This T cell receptor beta chain comes out of a study of post-analysis software for immune sequencing data. Overall study: The patients showed relapsing-remitting, secondary progressive and progressive-relapsing multiple sclerosis courses. Study-wide results and limits: Five TRBV segments, including TRBV5-6, TRBV5-1 and TRBV20-1, were more frequent in patients than controls. Controls' normalized Chao1 diversity significantly exceeded that of multiple sclerosis patients.

Germline CDR1 reads SQVTM; CDR2 reads ANQGSEA. This CDR3 contains 15 residues. Turning to this clonotype: Its antigen is not identified. At one boundary the junction diverges from the germline segment, which might be a read error.

Unique molecular identifiers were built into the TCR beta cDNA libraries. TCRdb re-called the PCR reads with MiXCR, one entry per CDR3 protein. Among fewer than 850,000 distinct CDR3 sequences listed, approximately 44% were seen once. Sequences were obtained from blood. This chain joins TRBV29-1 and TRBJ2-5, with TRBD2 matching over 7 bases. The TCR originated in a girl aged 5 to 17 with multiple sclerosis. The CDR3 bases are TGCAGCGTTTCCCAAGGCGGGAGTTTGGGGGAGACCCGGTACTTC. It yields the protein CSVSQGGSLGETRYF.